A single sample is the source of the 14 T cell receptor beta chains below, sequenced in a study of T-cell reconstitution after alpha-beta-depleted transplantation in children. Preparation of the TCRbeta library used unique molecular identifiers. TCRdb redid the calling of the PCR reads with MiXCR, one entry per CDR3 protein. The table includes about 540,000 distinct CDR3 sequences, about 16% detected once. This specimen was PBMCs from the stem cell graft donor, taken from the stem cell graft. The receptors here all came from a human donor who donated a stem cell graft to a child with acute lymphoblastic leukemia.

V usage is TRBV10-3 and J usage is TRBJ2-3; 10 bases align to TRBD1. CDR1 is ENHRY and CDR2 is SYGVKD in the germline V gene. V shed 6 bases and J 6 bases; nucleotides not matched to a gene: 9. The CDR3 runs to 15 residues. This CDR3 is CAISVPGTGDDTQYF. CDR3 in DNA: TGTGCCATCAGCGTCCCCGGGACAGGGGACGATACGCAGTATTTT.

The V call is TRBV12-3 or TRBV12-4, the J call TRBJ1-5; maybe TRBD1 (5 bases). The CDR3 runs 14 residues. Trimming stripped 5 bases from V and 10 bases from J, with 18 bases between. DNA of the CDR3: TGTGCCAGCAGTCTACGGGACGGGATCGTACCCCAGCATTTT. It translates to CASSLRDGIVPQHF.

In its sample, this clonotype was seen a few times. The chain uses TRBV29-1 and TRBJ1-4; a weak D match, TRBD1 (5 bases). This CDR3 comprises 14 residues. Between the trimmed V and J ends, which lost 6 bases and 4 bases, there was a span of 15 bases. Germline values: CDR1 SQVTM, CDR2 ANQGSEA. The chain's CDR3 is CSVDRDGDNEKLFF. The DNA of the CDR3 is TGCAGCGTAGACCGGGACGGAGATAATGAAAAACTGTTTTTT.

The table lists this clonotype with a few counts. CDR3 loop: CASSVEGRNTEAFF. CDR3 sequence (DNA): TGTGCCAGCAGCGTAGAAGGGAGGAACACTGAAGCTTTCTTT. This rearrangement joins TRBV9 to TRBJ1-1; D call uncertain. V dropped 0 bases and J dropped 1 base, with 7 bases sitting between them. Germline CDR1 and CDR2: SGDLS and YYNGEE. CDR3 length: 14 residues.

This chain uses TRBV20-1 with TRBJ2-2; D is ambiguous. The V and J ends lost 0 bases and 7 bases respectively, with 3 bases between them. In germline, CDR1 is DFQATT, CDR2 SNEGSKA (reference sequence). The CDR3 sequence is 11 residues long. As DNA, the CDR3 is TGCAGTGCTAGAGATATCGGGGAGCTGTTTTTT. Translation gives CSARDIGELFF.

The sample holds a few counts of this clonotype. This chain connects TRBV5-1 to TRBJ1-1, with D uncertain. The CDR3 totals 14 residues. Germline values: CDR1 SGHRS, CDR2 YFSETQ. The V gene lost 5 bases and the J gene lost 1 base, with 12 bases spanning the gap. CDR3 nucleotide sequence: TGCGCCAGCAGGGTAGGTGGGCCGAACACTGAAGCTTTCTTT. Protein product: CASRVGGPNTEAFF.

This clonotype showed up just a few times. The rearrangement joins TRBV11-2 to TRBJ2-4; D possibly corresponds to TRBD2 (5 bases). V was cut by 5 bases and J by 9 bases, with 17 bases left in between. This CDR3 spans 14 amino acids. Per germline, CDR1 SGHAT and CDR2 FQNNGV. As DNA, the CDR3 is TGTGCCAGCAGCCTTCACTCCCCCGAGGGCATTCAGTACTTC. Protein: CASSLHSPEGIQYF. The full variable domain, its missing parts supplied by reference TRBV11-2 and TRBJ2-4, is EAGVAQSPRYKIIEKRQSVAFWCNPISGHATLYWYQQILGQGPKLLIQFQNNGVVDDSQLPKDRFSAERLKGVDSTLKIQPAKLEDSAVYLCASSLHSPEGIQYFGAGTRLSVL.

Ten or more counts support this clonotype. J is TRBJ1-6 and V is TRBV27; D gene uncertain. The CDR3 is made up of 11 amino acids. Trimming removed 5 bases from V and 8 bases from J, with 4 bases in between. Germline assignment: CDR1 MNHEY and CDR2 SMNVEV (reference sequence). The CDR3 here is CASSQHSPLHF. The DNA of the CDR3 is TGTGCCAGCAGTCAACATTCACCCCTCCACTTT.

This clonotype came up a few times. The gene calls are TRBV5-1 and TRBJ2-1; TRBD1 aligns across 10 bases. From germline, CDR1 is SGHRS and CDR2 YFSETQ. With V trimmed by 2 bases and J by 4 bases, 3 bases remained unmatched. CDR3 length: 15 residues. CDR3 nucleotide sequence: TGCGCCAGCAGCTTCCGGGACAGGGGTTACAATGAGCAGTTCTTC. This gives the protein CASSFRDRGYNEQFF.

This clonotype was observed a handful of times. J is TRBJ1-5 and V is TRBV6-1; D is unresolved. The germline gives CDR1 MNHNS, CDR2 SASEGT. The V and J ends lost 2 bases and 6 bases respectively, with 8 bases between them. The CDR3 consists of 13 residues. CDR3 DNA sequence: TGTGCCAGCAGTGAACAGTGGAGTCAGCCCCAGCATTTT. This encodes CASSEQWSQPQHF.

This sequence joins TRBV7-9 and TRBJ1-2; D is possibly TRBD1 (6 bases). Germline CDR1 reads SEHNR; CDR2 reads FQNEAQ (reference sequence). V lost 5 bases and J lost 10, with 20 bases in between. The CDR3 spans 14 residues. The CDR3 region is CASSPTARGETYTF. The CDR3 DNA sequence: TGTGCCAGCAGCCCGACGGCCAGGGGAGAAACCTACACCTTC.

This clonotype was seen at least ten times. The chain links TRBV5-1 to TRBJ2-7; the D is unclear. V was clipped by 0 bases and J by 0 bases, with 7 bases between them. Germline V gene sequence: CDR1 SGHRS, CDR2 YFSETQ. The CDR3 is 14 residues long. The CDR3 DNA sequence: TGCGCCAGCAGCTTGGAGCCTAGCTCCTACGAGCAGTACTTC. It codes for CASSLEPSSYEQYF.

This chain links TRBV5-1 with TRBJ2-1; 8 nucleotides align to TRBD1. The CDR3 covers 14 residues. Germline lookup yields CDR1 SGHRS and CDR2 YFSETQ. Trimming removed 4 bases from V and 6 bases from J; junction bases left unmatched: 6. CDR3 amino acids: CASSTRQGPNEQFF. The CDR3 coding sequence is TGCGCCAGCAGCACAAGACAGGGGCCCAATGAGCAGTTCTTC.

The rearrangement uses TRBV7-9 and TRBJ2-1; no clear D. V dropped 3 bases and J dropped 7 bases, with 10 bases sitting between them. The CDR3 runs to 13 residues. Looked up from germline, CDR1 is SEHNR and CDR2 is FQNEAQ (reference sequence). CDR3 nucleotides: TGTGCCAGCAGCTTGTCTATAGGGAATGAGCAGTTCTTC. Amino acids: CASSLSIGNEQFF. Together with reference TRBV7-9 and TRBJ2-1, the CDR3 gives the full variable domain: DTGVSQNPRHKITKRGQNVTFRCDPISEHNRLYWYRQTLGQGPEFLTYFQNEAQLEKSRLLSDRFSAERPKGSFSTLEIQRTEQGDSAMYLCASSLSIGNEQFFGPGTRLTVL.